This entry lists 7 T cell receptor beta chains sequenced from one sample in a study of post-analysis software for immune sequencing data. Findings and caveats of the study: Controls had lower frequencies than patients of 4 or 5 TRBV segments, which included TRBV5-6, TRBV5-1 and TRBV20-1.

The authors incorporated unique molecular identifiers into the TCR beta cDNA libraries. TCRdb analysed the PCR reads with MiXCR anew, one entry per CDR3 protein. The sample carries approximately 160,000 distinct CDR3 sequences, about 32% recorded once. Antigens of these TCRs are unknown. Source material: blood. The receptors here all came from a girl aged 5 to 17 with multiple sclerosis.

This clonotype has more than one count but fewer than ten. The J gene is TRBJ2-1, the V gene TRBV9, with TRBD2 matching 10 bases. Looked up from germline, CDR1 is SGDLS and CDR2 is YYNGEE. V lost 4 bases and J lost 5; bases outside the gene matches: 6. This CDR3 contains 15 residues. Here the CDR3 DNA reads TGTGCCAGCAGCAAGAGCGGGAGGGAAGACAATGAGCAGTTCTTC. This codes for CASSKSGREDNEQFF.

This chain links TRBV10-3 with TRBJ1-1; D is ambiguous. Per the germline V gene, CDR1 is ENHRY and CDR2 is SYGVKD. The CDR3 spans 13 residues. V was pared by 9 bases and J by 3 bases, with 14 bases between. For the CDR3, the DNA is TGTGCCATTGCCGAGGATCGGGACACTGAAGCTTTCTTT. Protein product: CAIAEDRDTEAFF.

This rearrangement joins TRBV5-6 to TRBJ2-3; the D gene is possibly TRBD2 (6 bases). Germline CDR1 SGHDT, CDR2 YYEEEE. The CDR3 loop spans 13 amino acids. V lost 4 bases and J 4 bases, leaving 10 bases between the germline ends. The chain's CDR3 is CASSPGGPDTQYF. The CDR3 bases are TGTGCCAGCAGCCCCGGGGGACCAGATACGCAGTATTTT.

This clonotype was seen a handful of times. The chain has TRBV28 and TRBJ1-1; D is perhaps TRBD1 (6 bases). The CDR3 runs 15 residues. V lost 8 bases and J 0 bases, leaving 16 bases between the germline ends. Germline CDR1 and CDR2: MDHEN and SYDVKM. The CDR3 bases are TGTGCCAGCGGTTCCCGGGGGGCCCTGAACACTGAAGCTTTCTTT. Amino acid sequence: CASGSRGALNTEAFF.

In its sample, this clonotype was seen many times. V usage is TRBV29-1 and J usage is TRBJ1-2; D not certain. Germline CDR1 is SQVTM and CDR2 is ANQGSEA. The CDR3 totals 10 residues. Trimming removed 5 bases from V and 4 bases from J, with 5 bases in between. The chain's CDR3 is CSVLSYGYTF. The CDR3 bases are TGCAGCGTTCTCAGCTATGGCTACACCTTC.

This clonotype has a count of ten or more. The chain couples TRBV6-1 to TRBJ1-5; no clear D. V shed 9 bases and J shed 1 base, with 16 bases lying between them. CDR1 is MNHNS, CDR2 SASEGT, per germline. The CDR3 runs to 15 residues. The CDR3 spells CASTSGMGSNQPQHF. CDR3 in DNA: TGTGCCAGTACCTCCGGGATGGGCAGCAATCAGCCCCAGCATTTT.

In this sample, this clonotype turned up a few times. This CDR3 is CASRRSSYEQYF. The CDR3 region has the DNA TGTGCCAGCAGACGAAGCTCCTACGAGCAGTACTTC. The chain uses TRBV2 and TRBJ2-7; D call uncertain. Per germline, CDR1 SNHLY and CDR2 FYNNEI. Trimming left V 6 bases short and J 0 bases short, with 6 bases between. This CDR3 region has 12 residues.